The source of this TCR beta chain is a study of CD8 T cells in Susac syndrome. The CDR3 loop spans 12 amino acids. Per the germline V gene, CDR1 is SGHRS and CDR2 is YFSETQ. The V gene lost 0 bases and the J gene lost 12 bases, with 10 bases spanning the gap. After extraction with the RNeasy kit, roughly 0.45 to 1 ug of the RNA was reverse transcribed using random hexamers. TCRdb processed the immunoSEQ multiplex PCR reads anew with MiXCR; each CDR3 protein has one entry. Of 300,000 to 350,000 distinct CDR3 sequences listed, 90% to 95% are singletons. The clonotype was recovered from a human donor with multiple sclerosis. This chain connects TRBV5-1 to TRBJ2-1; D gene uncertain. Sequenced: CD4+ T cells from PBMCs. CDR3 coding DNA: TGCGCCAGCAGCTTGGAGCAGGCGGTGCAGTTCTTC. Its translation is CASSLEQAVQFF. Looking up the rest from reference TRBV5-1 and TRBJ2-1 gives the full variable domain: KAGVTQTPRYLIKTRGQQVTLSCSPISGHRSVSWYQQTPGQGLQFLFEYFSETQRNKGNFPGRFSGRQFSNSRSEMNVSTLELGDSALYLCASSLEQAVQFFGPGTRLTVL.